This T cell receptor beta chain was profiled in a study of T cells in Graves' hyperthyroidism and ophthalmopathy. Overall study: Upon initial diagnosis and before any treatment, peripheral blood was collected. The study's findings and limits: The majority of expanded thyroid clonotypes above 0.001 also appeared in blood.

Exclusion followed for patients with uncontrolled infection, other autoimmune disease, pregnancy or lactation. Clinical symptoms, serum thyroxine and TRAb, thyroid ultrasound and orbital computed tomography were used for the diagnoses. From RNA transcripts, TCR beta CDR3 regions were amplified. HTBI primers drove first-round RT-PCR of the TCR CDR3. TCRdb reanalysed the multiplex PCR reads using MiXCR and keeps one entry per CDR3 protein. The repertoire holds 550,000 to 850,000 distinct CDR3 sequences, over 15% seen once, with approximately 16% in the top ten. With regard to this clonotype: As yet, its antigen is unknown.

The receptor was isolated from a woman aged 45-59 years with Graves' hyperthyroidism that later progressed to Graves' ophthalmopathy. Sequenced input: blood.

The CDR3, as DNA: TGCAGCGTTGAAGGCGGCAGCACAGATACGCAGTATTTT. The encoded protein is CSVEGGSTDTQYF. This chain links TRBV29-1 with TRBJ2-3; no clear D gene. V was pared by 1 base and J by 0 bases, with 5 bases between. CDR3 size: 13 residues. CDR1 is SQVTM, CDR2 ANQGSEA, per germline.